These T cell receptor beta chains were read from a single sample in a study of blood T cell repertoires in COVID-19. Assay: immunoSEQ multiplex PCR; the TCRdb copy retains only in-frame clones and omits some. The sample gives fewer than 250,000 clones, about 83% of which show up once; about 2.7% is in the top ten. Sample: peripheral blood. The receptor source for this set is a woman aged 35 to 49 with active or convalescent COVID-19. Both conserved end residues are part of each CDR3. D genes are given only for firm matches. Size is omitted from some rows. Given values are once, few, many or a class for expanded clones.

D,V,J,size,CDR3,DNA
NA,TRBV18,TRBJ1-1,NA,CASSLRAQSIEAFF,TGTGCCAGCTCACTGAGGGCCCAGTCCATTGAAGCTTTCTTT
TRBD1,TRBV3-1/TRBV3-2,TRBJ2-7,NA,CASSQRDRRYEQYF,TGTGCCAGCAGCCAGAGGGACAGACGCTACGAGCAGTACTTC
NA,TRBV21-1,TRBJ1-2,NA,CASSKAPGLFNYGYTF,TGTGCCAGCAGCAAAGCGCCAGGCCTTTTTAACTATGGCTACACCTTC
NA,TRBV19,TRBJ1-5,NA,CASRGQTNQPQHF,TGTGCCAGTAGAGGACAGACAAATCAGCCCCAGCATTTT
NA,TRBV11-3,TRBJ2-7,NA,CASSLGLSRFEQYF,TGTGCCAGCAGCTTAGGCCTCTCTAGGTTCGAGCAGTACTTC
NA,TRBV11-2,TRBJ2-4,NA,CASNVNQGNIQYF,TGTGCCAGCAACGTCAACCAGGGAAACATTCAGTACTTC
NA,TRBV11-2,TRBJ2-7,few,CASRPPTGYEQYF,TGTGCCAGCAGACCGCCGACAGGCTACGAGCAGTACTTC
NA,TRBV7-9,TRBJ1-5,NA,CASSEPQNNQPQHF,TGTGCCAGCAGCGAACCACAGAACAATCAGCCCCAGCATTTT
TRBD1,TRBV24-1,TRBJ1-2,once,CATSDFGTGAGYTF,TGTGCCACCAGTGATTTCGGGACAGGGGCCGGCTACACCTTC
TRBD1,TRBV27,TRBJ2-1,NA,CASTPAGQGVNEQFF,TGTGCCAGCACCCCGGCGGGACAGGGTGTCAATGAGCAGTTCTTC
TRBD2,TRBV13,TRBJ2-3,NA,CASSIGLAGILDTQYF,TGTGCCAGCAGCATCGGACTAGCGGGGATTTTAGATACGCAGTATTTT
TRBD1,TRBV10-3,TRBJ1-2,NA,CAIRPGTGDDGYTF,TGTGCCATCAGACCAGGGACAGGGGATGATGGCTACACCTTC
NA,TRBV14,TRBJ1-5,few,CASSQGTDQPQHF,TGTGCCAGCAGCCAGGGCACAGATCAGCCCCAGCATTTT
NA,TRBV7-2,TRBJ1-2,NA,CASSLGGDYGYTF,TGTGCCAGCAGCTTAGGGGGGGACTATGGCTACACCTTC
TRBD1,TRBV18,TRBJ1-5,NA,CASSPPGGAVQPQHF,TGTGCCAGCTCACCACCAGGGGGCGCGGTTCAGCCCCAGCATTTT
NA,TRBV2,TRBJ1-1,NA,CASSVWSEAFF,TGTGCCAGCAGTGTCTGGAGTGAAGCTTTCTTT
TRBD1,TRBV28,TRBJ2-6,NA,CASSAGGASGANVLTF,TGTGCCAGCAGTGCAGGGGGCGCTTCTGGGGCCAACGTCCTGACTTTC
NA,TRBV27,TRBJ1-4,NA,CASSLRGGTLGKLFF,TGTGCCAGCAGTTTGCGCGGGGGTACATTAGGAAAACTGTTTTTT
TRBD1,TRBV10-3,TRBJ1-4,NA,CAISGQGGNEKLFF,TGTGCCATCAGTGGACAGGGGGGAAATGAAAAACTGTTTTTT
NA,TRBV19,TRBJ1-1,NA,CASSIRGKDTEAFF,TGTGCCAGTAGTATTCGGGGTAAAGACACTGAAGCTTTCTTT
TRBD1,TRBV19,TRBJ1-5,NA,CASSIPRTGDSNQPQHF,TGTGCCAGTAGTATACCCCGGACAGGGGATAGCAATCAGCCCCAGCATTTT
TRBD1,TRBV6-1,TRBJ2-7,NA,CASNNRDSDYYEQYF,TGTGCCAGCAATAACCGGGACAGCGACTACTACGAGCAGTACTTC
NA,TRBV4-2,TRBJ2-6,NA,CASSQDPSGANVLTF,TGTGCCAGCAGCCAAGACCCATCTGGGGCCAACGTCCTGACTTTC
NA,TRBV5-1,TRBJ2-2,NA,CASSLDGRAGFPGELFF,TGCGCCAGCAGCTTGGACGGCAGGGCCGGGTTTCCCGGGGAGCTGTTTTTT
NA,TRBV5-4,TRBJ2-5,NA,CAISTVPPGETQYF,TGTGCCATTTCGACAGTACCACCGGGAGAGACCCAGTACTTC
NA,TRBV7-9,TRBJ2-3,NA,CASSLETETDTQYF,TGTGCCAGCAGCTTAGAGACAGAAACAGATACGCAGTATTTT
TRBD1,TRBV2,TRBJ1-5,few,CASSRTGEHQPQHF,TGTGCCAGCAGTCGGACAGGGGAACACCAGCCCCAGCATTTT
TRBD1,TRBV28,TRBJ2-7,NA,CASSSPGQGANEQYF,TGTGCCAGCAGTTCTCCGGGTCAGGGGGCCAACGAGCAGTACTTC
NA,TRBV12-2,TRBJ2-1,NA,CASRLNNEQFF,TGTGCAAGTCGTCTAAACAATGAGCAGTTCTTC
TRBD1,TRBV24-1,TRBJ1-2,NA,CATSGGTGGNYGYTF,TGTGCCACCAGTGGCGGGACAGGGGGCAACTATGGCTACACCTTC
TRBD1,TRBV5-4,TRBJ2-5,NA,CASSSEWDRRQETQYF,TGTGCCAGCAGCTCTGAGTGGGACAGACGACAAGAGACCCAGTACTTC
NA,TRBV29-1,TRBJ1-5,few,CSVGTRTGDQPQHF,TGCAGCGTTGGTACTCGGACGGGAGATCAGCCCCAGCATTTT
TRBD2,TRBV27,TRBJ2-1,NA,CASSPRLAYNEQFF,TGTGCCAGCAGTCCGCGACTAGCGTACAATGAGCAGTTCTTC
NA,TRBV2,TRBJ2-5,NA,CASTEAETQYF,TGTGCCAGCACCGAGGCAGAGACCCAGTACTTC
TRBD1,TRBV5-5,TRBJ1-1,NA,CASSSTGDTEAFF,TGTGCCAGCAGCTCAACAGGGGACACTGAAGCTTTCTTT
NA,TRBV30,TRBJ1-5,NA,CAWSYGHTNQPQHF,TGTGCCTGGAGTTATGGACACACCAATCAGCCCCAGCATTTT
NA,TRBV9,TRBJ2-7,NA,CASSVSIGEAYEQYF,TGTGCCAGCAGCGTTAGTATAGGGGAGGCCTACGAGCAGTACTTC
NA,TRBV7-9,TRBJ1-2,NA,CASSFEGTYGYTF,TGTGCCAGCAGCTTCGAGGGCACCTATGGCTACACCTTC
NA,TRBV7-2,TRBJ1-1,few,CASSPGTQSDTEAFF,TGTGCCAGCAGCCCCGGGACACAATCGGACACTGAAGCTTTCTTT
TRBD1,TRBV7-2,TRBJ1-2,NA,CASSLGLSPGTAEGYTF,TGTGCCAGCAGCTTAGGCCTGTCCCCCGGGACAGCGGAGGGCTACACCTTC
NA,TRBV3-1/TRBV3-2,TRBJ1-2,few,CASSQEGQAWSYTF,TGTGCCAGCAGCCAAGAAGGTCAGGCTTGGAGCTACACCTTC
NA,TRBV30,TRBJ1-6,NA,CAWNRANSPLHF,TGTGCCTGGAACAGGGCGAATTCACCCCTCCACTTT
TRBD1,TRBV29-1,TRBJ1-1,NA,CSVEPDGGQGGFEAFF,TGCAGCGTTGAACCCGACGGGGGACAGGGCGGTTTTGAAGCTTTCTTT
NA,TRBV2,TRBJ1-3,NA,CASSPDRTSGNTIYF,TGTGCCAGCAGTCCGGACAGAACCTCTGGAAACACCATATATTTT
NA,TRBV5-4,TRBJ1-2,NA,CASSPDSTAPYGYTF,TGTGCCAGCAGCCCGGACAGCACGGCCCCCTATGGCTACACCTTC
NA,TRBV18,TRBJ2-6,NA,CASSPLNRVLSGANVLTF,TGTGCCAGCTCACCACTCAACAGGGTTCTCTCTGGGGCCAACGTCCTGACTTTC
NA,TRBV29-1,TRBJ1-1,NA,CSVAIQGPTEAFF,TGCAGCGTTGCAATACAGGGACCCACTGAAGCTTTCTTT
NA,TRBV7-9,TRBJ1-1,NA,CASSFSGMNTEAFF,TGTGCCAGCAGCTTCTCGGGGATGAACACTGAAGCTTTCTTT
TRBD1,TRBV6-5,TRBJ1-1,NA,CASIRQGISTEAFF,TGTGCCAGCATCAGACAGGGCATTTCCACTGAAGCTTTCTTT